This T cell receptor beta chain was profiled in a study of cytomegalovirus exposure and HLA in healthy donors. As for the study in general: The Caucasian-associated ancestry cluster held roughly 84% of 300 to 450 genotyped donors. Study-wide findings and caveats: In a later analysis, TCR beta V- and J-gene trimming showed a link to a missense DCLRE1C variant. In a later analysis, TCR association rates varied by HLA locus: DRB1 most, HLA-C fewest.

Primers: 60 Vbeta forward and 13 Jbeta reverse. The authors' processing: The count from a later analysis was some 81 million unique TCR beta chains, some 9.9 million of them shared. Libraries were prepared by immunoSEQ multiplex PCR; TCRdb keeps only in-frame clonotypes and omits some of them. V and J calls and clone size are copied from that table; D and trimming were computed from the DNA. The repertoire holds approximately 210,000 clones, around 81% seen once, with 9.5% to 13% in the top ten. Points on this clone: Its specificity is not known.

Germline V gene lookup returns CDR1 SGHRS and CDR2 YFSETQ. This CDR3 has 18 residues. V shed 4 bases and J 2 bases; nucleotides not matched to a gene: 10. The sequenced material came from PBMCs. The chain carries TRBV5-1 and TRBJ2-3; 13 bases fit TRBD2. This TCR came from a woman between 50 and 59 years old in good health and CMV-seropositive. The CDR3 sequence: CASSLWTSGGRDTDTQYF. In DNA form, the CDR3 reads TGCGCCAGCAGCCTATGGACTAGCGGGGGCCGGGACACAGATACGCAGTATTTT. Filled out from reference TRBV5-1 and TRBJ2-3, the complete variable domain reads KAGVTQTPRYLIKTRGQQVTLSCSPISGHRSVSWYQQTPGQGLQFLFEYFSETQRNKGNFPGRFSGRQFSNSRSEMNVSTLELGDSALYLCASSLWTSGGRDTDTQYFGPGTRLTVL.